The clone carrying this TCR beta chain was recorded only once. The target antigen is unknown. The data derive from a study of graft-versus-host responses after intestinal transplantation. Study background: Multivisceral, liver-intestinal, or isolated intestinal grafts were transplanted into recipients. General observations from the study: Early after transplant, HvG declines were associated with peak levels of circulating GvH clones. Clonal ratios of graft-versus-host to host-versus-graft in allografts were high for patients exhibiting graft-donor T cell macrochimerism. Researchers found GvH clones in recipient marrow, and some showed up first in ileum or blood.

CDR3 length: 17 residues. The V and J ends lost 3 bases and 0 bases, in that order; junction bases with no gene match: 7. CDR1 is SGHKS, CDR2 YYEKEE, per germline (reference sequence). Assay: immunoSEQ multiplex PCR; the TCRdb copy retains only in-frame clones and omits some. The data contain some 25,000 clones, 85% to 95% of them singletons. The sequences come from PBMCs, collected just under 40 days after intestinal transplant. The receptor was isolated from a human patient who received an intestinal transplant, so some T cells may come from the graft donor. V usage is TRBV5-5 and J usage is TRBJ2-1; 9 bases match TRBD2. The CDR3 sequence is CASSWETSGGSYNEQFF. The CDR3 nucleotides are TGTGCCAGCAGCTGGGAGACTAGCGGAGGCTCCTACAATGAGCAGTTCTTC.